The 8 T cell receptor beta chains below all came from one sample that was sequenced in a study of blood T cells in healthy people across ages. Alongside a J-beta primer mix, a sample-barcoded 5' primer served in a second PCR lasting about 7 to 12 cycles. TCRdb called the 5' RACE reads again in MiXCR, with one record for every CDR3 protein. The data contain approximately 800,000 distinct CDR3 sequences, roughly 50% of them singletons. The material sequenced was blood. The receptors originated from a man aged 25-40 years in good health.

V usage is TRBV6-2 or TRBV6-3 and J usage is TRBJ2-3, with 11 bases matching TRBD2. Germline V gives CDR1 MNHEY, CDR2 SVGEGT. J gave up 6 bases and V 8 bases, and 10 bases lay outside the gene matches. The CDR3 spans 15 residues. CDR3: CASCTSGSSADTQYF. The CDR3 nucleotides read TGTGCCAGCTGTACTAGCGGGAGCTCGGCGGATACGCAGTATTTT.

The chain employs TRBV12-3 or TRBV12-4 and TRBJ2-7, with a tentative D call TRBD1 (5 bases). V lost 5 bases and J lost 12, with 17 bases in between. The CDR3 contains 12 residues. CDR3 in DNA: TGTGCCAGCAGTCAGACAGAAAACATTCGGTACTTC. Translating it yields CASSQTENIRYF.

Remarks on this clonotype: Relative to the germline gene, one junction end is altered; a read error may explain this. The V call is TRBV20-1, the J call TRBJ2-1; the D is unclear. The germline gives CDR1 DFQATT, CDR2 SNEGSKA (reference sequence). This CDR3 is 16 amino acids long. CDR3: CSARDASLSSDNEQFF. In DNA form, the CDR3 reads TGCAGTGCTAGAGACGCTTCCCTAAGCTCCGACAATGAGCAGTTCTTC.

The chain recombines TRBV4-2 with TRBJ2-5; D is tentatively TRBD1 or TRBD2 (6 bases each). The J call could be wrong; TRBJ2-7 is a better fit for the DNA end. CDR1 LGHNA and CDR2 YNFKEQ come from the germline V gene. This CDR3 is 15 amino acids long. Here the CDR3 reads CASSQGNRDWHEQYF. As DNA, the CDR3 is TGTGCCAGCAGCCAGGGAAACAGGGACTGGCACGAGCAGTACTTC.

This chain joins TRBV28 and TRBJ1-6, with D possibly being TRBD1 (6 bases). The CDR3 is 14 residues long. The germline gives CDR1 MDHEN, CDR2 SYDVKM. Deletions cut 3 bases from V and 8 bases from J, with 11 bases between. The CDR3 protein is CASSLAGVDSPLHF. In nucleotides, the CDR3 is TGTGCCAGCAGTTTGGCAGGGGTTGATTCACCCCTCCACTTT.

V usage is TRBV20-1 and J usage is TRBJ2-4, with 7 positions matching TRBD1. Near its end, the DNA agrees better with TRBJ2-7, so the J call may be wrong. Germline assignment: CDR1 DFQATT and CDR2 SNEGSKA (reference sequence). This CDR3 contains 16 residues. In DNA, the CDR3 is TGCAGTGCTAGTGGGGCCTCCCCGGGACAGCCTTACGAGCAGTACTTC. Encoded protein: CSASGASPGQPYEQYF.

This clonotype was counted only a few times. This chain links TRBV28 with TRBJ2-3; 9 positions agree with TRBD1. This CDR3 contains 17 residues. V shed 5 bases and J 6 bases; nucleotides not matched to a gene: 15. Germline values: CDR1 MDHEN, CDR2 SYDVKM. Here the CDR3 DNA reads TGTGCCAGCAGTAGGTTCGGGCCGGGACAGGGCGCGGATACGCAGTATTTT. Amino acid sequence: CASSRFGPGQGADTQYF.

This chain links TRBV6-2 or TRBV6-3 with TRBJ2-3, with TRBD2 identical over 14 bases. Germline lookup yields CDR1 MNHEY and CDR2 SVGEGT. J was trimmed by 7 bases and V by 2 bases; bases with no gene match: 11. The CDR3 length is 18 residues. The CDR3 sequence: CASSYGGLAGGTRNTQYF. In DNA form, the CDR3 reads TGTGCCAGCAGTTACGGTGGACTAGCGGGGGGAACACGGAATACGCAGTATTTT.